These T cell receptor beta chains were read from a single sample in a study of cytomegalovirus exposure and HLA in healthy donors. Data came from immunoSEQ multiplex PCR; TCRdb stores just in-frame clones and leaves some out. The profile shows about 160,000 clones, around 76% of them singletons. The sequencing sample was made of PBMCs. The receptors come from a man aged 40-55 years in good health and CMV-seronegative. Each CDR3 is given with its conserved first and last residue. Fields, in order: CDR3 protein, CDR3 DNA, J gene, D gene, clone size, V gene. The D gene is left open where the match is weak. Some rows mark clone size as missing; the rest say once, few, many or name a class of expanded clone.

CASRADSGAEAFF | TGTGCCAGCAGAGCCGACAGCGGGGCTGAAGCTTTCTTT | TRBJ1-1 | NA | NA | TRBV2
CASPLVAGEETQYF | TGTGCCTCTCCCTTGGTAGCGGGAGAGGAGACCCAGTACTTC | TRBJ2-5 | TRBD2 | once | TRBV9
CASSVYHGEYSPLHF | TGTGCCAGCAGTGTGTATCACGGGGAATATTCACCCCTCCACTTT | TRBJ1-6 | NA | NA | TRBV2
CASSPYLSTATDTQYF | TGTGCCAGCAGTCCGTATCTTAGTACAGCCACAGATACGCAGTATTTT | TRBJ2-3 | NA | few | TRBV27
CASSPRGQGAFGANVLTF | TGCGCCAGCAGCCCGAGGGGACAGGGGGCATTCGGGGCCAACGTCCTGACTTTC | TRBJ2-6 | TRBD1 | few | TRBV5-1
CASSLNPDEKLFF | TGTGCCAGCAGCTTAAATCCGGATGAAAAACTGTTTTTT | TRBJ1-4 | NA | NA | TRBV7-3
CASSPGTSVYEQYF | TGTGCCAGCAGTCCCGGGACTAGCGTCTACGAGCAGTACTTC | TRBJ2-7 | TRBD2 | NA | TRBV27
CASSPRDWEEKLFF | TGTGCCAGCAGCCCCCGGGACTGGGAGGAAAAACTGTTTTTT | TRBJ1-4 | NA | NA | TRBV7-8
CASSYSDSPNYGYTF | TGTGCCAGCAGTTACTCAGACTCGCCGAACTATGGCTACACCTTC | TRBJ1-2 | NA | NA | TRBV6-5
CASSFASYGYTF | TGTGCCAGCAGTTTTGCCTCCTACGGCTACACCTTC | TRBJ1-2 | NA | NA | TRBV28
CASSFSAGSNQPQHF | TGCGCCAGCAGCTTCTCGGCAGGGAGCAATCAGCCCCAGCATTTT | TRBJ1-5 | NA | NA | TRBV5-1
CASSLGGRGGASNSPLHF | TGTGCCAGCAGCTTAGGGGGTCGGGGGGGCGCGTCAAATTCACCCCTCCACTTT | TRBJ1-6 | NA | NA | TRBV13
CASSLDRGNSPLHF | TGCGCCAGCAGCTTGGACAGGGGGAATTCACCCCTCCACTTT | TRBJ1-6 | TRBD1 | NA | TRBV5-1
CASTAPTGAGYTF | TGTGCCAGTACTGCCCCCACAGGGGCCGGCTACACCTTC | TRBJ1-2 | TRBD1 | NA | TRBV19
CASSVGQTNTEAFF | TGCGCCAGCAGCGTGGGACAGACGAACACTGAAGCTTTCTTT | TRBJ1-1 | TRBD1 | once | TRBV5-1
CASSLEGDYYNEQFF | TGTGCCAGCAGCTTAGAAGGGGATTACTACAATGAGCAGTTCTTC | TRBJ2-1 | NA | NA | TRBV7-6
CASSLNYGYTF | TGTGCCAGCAGCCTGAACTATGGCTACACCTTC | TRBJ1-2 | NA | NA | TRBV7-9
CASSPGQADSGANVLTF | TGTGCCAGCAGCCCCGGACAGGCGGACTCTGGGGCCAACGTCCTGACTTTC | TRBJ2-6 | TRBD1 | NA | TRBV7-3
CASSLHPGGNYGYTF | TGTGCCAGCAGTTTACATCCAGGGGGGAACTATGGCTACACCTTC | TRBJ1-2 | TRBD1 | NA | TRBV28
CASRQDSNQPQHF | TGTGCCAGCAGACAGGATAGCAATCAGCCCCAGCATTTT | TRBJ1-5 | NA | few | TRBV6-6
CASSRNSYNEQFF | TGTGCCAGCAGCCGTAACTCCTACAATGAGCAGTTCTTC | TRBJ2-1 | NA | NA | TRBV7-6
CASSLRDTNTEAFF | TGTGCCAGCAGCCTGAGGGATACGAACACTGAAGCTTTCTTT | TRBJ1-1 | NA | NA | TRBV5-6
CASSQLSGSNTGELFF | TGCGCCAGCAGCCAATTAAGCGGGAGCAACACCGGGGAGCTGTTTTTT | TRBJ2-2 | TRBD2 | NA | TRBV4-1
CASSYSRGGIYGYTF | TGTGCCAGCAGTTACTCGAGGGGAGGTATCTATGGCTACACCTTC | TRBJ1-2 | NA | NA | TRBV6-7
CASSLGTGAFSGYTF | TGTGCCAGCTCACTAGGGACAGGGGCTTTTTCTGGCTACACCTTC | TRBJ1-2 | TRBD1 | NA | TRBV18
CASSVDRGAVTNEKLFF | TGTGCCAGCAGCGTAGATCGGGGGGCTGTAACTAATGAAAAACTGTTTTTT | TRBJ1-4 | NA | NA | TRBV9
CASQRELGYEQYF | TGTGCCTCCCAGCGGGAGTTAGGCTACGAGCAGTACTTC | TRBJ2-7 | TRBD2 | NA | TRBV30
CAYKPDSYEQYF | TGTGCCTATAAACCAGACTCCTACGAGCAGTACTTC | TRBJ2-7 | NA | once | TRBV30
CASSPTVGVRPMNTEAFF | TGTGCCAGCAGCCCAACGGTAGGGGTCCGTCCGATGAACACTGAAGCTTTTTTT | TRBJ1-1 | NA | NA | TRBV21-1
CASSPAAGTDTQYF | TGTGCCAGCAGTCCGGCGGCGGGAACAGATACGCAGTATTTT | TRBJ2-3 | NA | NA | TRBV6-6
CASSLDRLAEPSTDTQYF | TGTGCCAGCAGCTTAGATAGACTAGCGGAGCCCAGCACAGATACGCAGTATTTT | TRBJ2-3 | TRBD2 | NA | TRBV7-8
CASSSYQVRLAKNSQYF | TGTGCCAGCAGCTCGTATCAGGTCAGACTAGCCAAAAACAGTCAGTACTTC | TRBJ2-4 | TRBD2 | few | TRBV7-9
CASSPLGGSTEAFF | TGTGCCAGCTCACCACTAGGGGGAAGCACTGAAGCTTTCTTT | TRBJ1-1 | NA | NA | TRBV18
CARASPGDDSNQPQHF | TGTGCCAGAGCCTCCCCGGGGGACGATAGCAATCAGCCCCAGCATTTT | TRBJ1-5 | NA | NA | TRBV11-3
CATSGGESYNEQFF | TGTGCCACCAGCGGGGGGGAGTCCTACAATGAGCAGTTCTTC | TRBJ2-1 | TRBD2 | NA | TRBV15
CASRDRGFDGELFF | TGTGCCAGCAGAGACAGGGGGTTTGACGGGGAGCTGTTTTTT | TRBJ2-2 | TRBD1 | NA | TRBV14
CASRWSGTEAFF | TGCGCCAGCAGGTGGAGCGGCACTGAAGCTTTCTTT | TRBJ1-1 | NA | NA | TRBV10-2
CASSLGTGLYGYTF | TGTGCCAGCAGCTTAGGGACAGGGCTGTATGGCTACACCTTC | TRBJ1-2 | TRBD1 | NA | TRBV7-9
CASSPGTSGSGSYEQYF | TGTGCCAGCAGTCCCGGGACTAGCGGAAGTGGCTCCTACGAGCAGTACTTC | TRBJ2-7 | TRBD2 | NA | TRBV28
CASSRGSSPFSGANVLTF | TGTGCCAGCTCCAGGGGGAGCTCCCCTTTCTCTGGGGCCAACGTCCTGACTTTC | TRBJ2-6 | TRBD1 | NA | TRBV18
CASSFQGQGNTEAFF | TGCGCCAGCAGCTTTCAGGGACAGGGGAACACTGAAGCTTTCTTT | TRBJ1-1 | TRBD1 | NA | TRBV5-1
CASLGTPGTEAFF | TGTGCCAGTCTCGGAACCCCAGGGACTGAAGCTTTCTTT | TRBJ1-1 | NA | NA | TRBV2
CATARTSGGTDTQYF | TGTGCCACCGCCCGGACTAGCGGAGGCACAGATACGCAGTATTTT | TRBJ2-3 | TRBD2 | NA | TRBV5-4
CASSLETDEKLFF | TGTGCCAGCAGCTTAGAGACAGATGAAAAACTGTTTTTT | TRBJ1-4 | NA | NA | TRBV7-9
CASSSGGAGADTQYF | TGTGCCAGCAGTTCGGGGGGCGCTGGAGCAGATACGCAGTATTTT | TRBJ2-3 | NA | few | TRBV28
CASSRTSGINTGELFF | TGTGCCAGCAGTCGAACTAGCGGGATAAACACCGGGGAGCTGTTTTTT | TRBJ2-2 | TRBD2 | few | TRBV7-2
CASSSPGTGDEKLFF | TGTGCCAGCAGTTCGCCCGGGACAGGGGATGAAAAACTGTTTTTT | TRBJ1-4 | TRBD1 | NA | TRBV28
CASSVGSAVSSYNEQFF | TGTGCCAGCAGCGTAGGATCGGCGGTAAGCTCCTACAATGAGCAGTTCTTC | TRBJ2-1 | NA | NA | TRBV9
CSVPLSFGELFF | TGCAGCGTCCCTCTTTCTTTCGGGGAGCTGTTTTTT | TRBJ2-2 | NA | NA | TRBV29-1